The 2 T cell receptor beta chains in this list originate from one sample, sequenced in a study of cytomegalovirus exposure and HLA in healthy donors. Some clones are missing from TCRdb's copy, which holds only in-frame ones; the method was immunoSEQ multiplex PCR. The sample contains tens of thousands of clones, around 93% of which appear only once. Sequenced: PBMCs. The origin of the receptors is a man younger than 35 in good health and CMV-seronegative.

This chain connects TRBV19 to TRBJ2-7; D is possibly TRBD1 (7 bases). Germline assignment: CDR1 LNHDA and CDR2 SQIVND (reference sequence). This CDR3 has 14 residues. V shed 3 bases and J shed 3 bases, with 12 bases lying between them. This CDR3 is CASSIRGTLYEQYF. CDR3 DNA: TGTGCCAGTAGTATCAGGGGGACTCTCTACGAGCAGTACTTC. Filled out from reference TRBV19 and TRBJ2-7, the complete variable domain reads DGGITQSPKYLFRKEGQNVTLSCEQNLNHDAMYWYRQDPGQGLRLIYYSQIVNDFQKGDIAEGYSVSREKKESFPLTVTSAQKNPTAFYLCASSIRGTLYEQYFGPGTRLTVT.

The V gene is TRBV6-1, the J gene TRBJ2-3; 12 bases are shared with TRBD2. V shed 4 bases, J shed 1 base, and the junction held 0 bases outside the gene matches. The germline V gene has CDR1 MNHNS and CDR2 SASEGT. CDR3 size: 15 residues. The CDR3: CASSGTSGGTDTQYF. CDR3 coding DNA: TGTGCCAGCAGTGGGACTAGCGGGGGCACAGATACGCAGTATTTT.